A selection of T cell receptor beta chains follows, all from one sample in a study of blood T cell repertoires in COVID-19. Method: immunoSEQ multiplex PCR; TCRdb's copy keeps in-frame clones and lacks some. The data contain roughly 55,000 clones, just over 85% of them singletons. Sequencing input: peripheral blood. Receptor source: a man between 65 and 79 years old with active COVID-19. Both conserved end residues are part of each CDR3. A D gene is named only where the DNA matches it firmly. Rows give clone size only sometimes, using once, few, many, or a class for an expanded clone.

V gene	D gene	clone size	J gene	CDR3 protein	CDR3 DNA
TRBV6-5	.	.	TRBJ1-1	CASSEVAEYTEAFF	TGTGCCAGCAGCGAGGTGGCAGAATACACTGAAGCTTTCTTT
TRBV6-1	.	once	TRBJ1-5	CASSEQSNQPQHF	TGTGCCAGCAGTGAACAAAGCAATCAGCCCCAGCATTTT
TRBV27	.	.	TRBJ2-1	CASSLGVGTYNEQFF	TGTGCCAGCAGTTTGGGAGTAGGAACCTACAATGAGCAGTTCTTC
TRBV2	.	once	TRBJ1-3	CASSEYPHGNTIYF	TGTGCCAGCAGTGAATATCCTCACGGGAACACCATATATTTT
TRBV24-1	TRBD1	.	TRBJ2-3	CATSDGTGAGDTQYF	TGTGCCACCAGTGATGGTACAGGGGCGGGAGATACGCAGTATTTT
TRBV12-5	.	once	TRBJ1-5	CASGLVGGDQPQHF	TGTGCTAGTGGTTTGGTGGGGGGGGACCAGCCCCAGCATTTT
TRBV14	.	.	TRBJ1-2	CASSQGPAYGYTF	TGTGCCAGCAGCCAAGGGCCCGCCTATGGCTACACCTTC
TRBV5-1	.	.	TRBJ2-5	CASSLKFRADQETQYF	TGCGCCAGCAGCTTGAAATTCAGGGCGGACCAAGAGACCCAGTACTTC
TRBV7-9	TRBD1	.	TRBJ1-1	CASRYRGTNTEAFF	TGTGCCAGCAGGTACAGGGGGACGAACACTGAAGCTTTCTTT
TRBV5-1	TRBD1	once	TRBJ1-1	CASSLVSQGAEAFF	TGCGCCAGCAGCTTGGTATCCCAGGGGGCAGAAGCTTTCTTT
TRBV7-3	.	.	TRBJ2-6	CASSLTGAFRSGANVLTF	TGTGCCAGCAGCTTAACGGGGGCATTTCGCTCTGGGGCCAACGTCCTGACTTTC
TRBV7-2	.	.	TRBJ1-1	CASSQSGRMNTEAFF	TGTGCCAGCAGCCAAAGTGGGAGGATGAACACTGAAGCTTTCTTT
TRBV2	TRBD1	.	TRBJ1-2	CASRTGQADGYTF	TGTGCCAGCAGGACGGGACAGGCGGACGGCTACACCTTC
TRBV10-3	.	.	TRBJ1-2	CAISEARGGSGYTF	TGTGCCATCAGTGAAGCCCGGGGGGGCTCTGGCTACACCTTC
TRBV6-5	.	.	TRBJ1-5	CASSPRGDSNQPQHF	TGTGCCAGCAGCCCACGGGGGGATAGCAATCAGCCCCAGCATTTT
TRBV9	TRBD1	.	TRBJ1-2	CASSGEQGLPAGYTF	TGTGCCAGCAGCGGCGAACAGGGGTTACCGGCTGGCTACACCTTC
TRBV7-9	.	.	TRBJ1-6	CASSHSDRPNSPLHF	TGTGCCAGCAGTCACTCGGACAGACCGAATTCACCCCTCCACTTT
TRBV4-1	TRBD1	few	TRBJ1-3	CASSYNPGQSGNTIYF	TGCGCCAGCAGCTATAATCCGGGACAGTCTGGAAACACCATATATTTT
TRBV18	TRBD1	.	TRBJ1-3	CASSPDRQRGNTIYF	TGTGCCAGCTCACCGGACAGGCAACGCGGAAACACCATATATTTT
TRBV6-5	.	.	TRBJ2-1	CASSLPGTERGEQFF	TGTGCCAGCAGTTTACCCGGGACTGAAAGAGGGGAGCAGTTCTTC
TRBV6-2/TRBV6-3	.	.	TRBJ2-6	CASSYRPSSGANVLTF	TGTGCCAGCAGTTACCGCCCGAGCTCTGGGGCCAACGTCCTGACTTTC
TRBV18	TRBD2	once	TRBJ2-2	CASSPLQLAGGPNTGELFF	TGTGCCAGCTCACCACTTCAACTAGCGGGGGGGCCAAACACCGGGGAGCTGTTTTTT
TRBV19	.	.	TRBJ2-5	CASSRYRGGETQYF	TGTGCCAGTAGTAGATACAGGGGGGGAGAGACCCAGTACTTC
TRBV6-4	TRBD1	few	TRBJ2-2	CASSSDRAGELFF	TGTGCCAGCTCCTCAGACAGGGCCGGGGAGCTGTTTTTT
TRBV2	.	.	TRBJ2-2	CASIGGRSTGELFF	TGTGCCAGCATTGGGGGGAGGAGCACCGGGGAGCTGTTTTTT